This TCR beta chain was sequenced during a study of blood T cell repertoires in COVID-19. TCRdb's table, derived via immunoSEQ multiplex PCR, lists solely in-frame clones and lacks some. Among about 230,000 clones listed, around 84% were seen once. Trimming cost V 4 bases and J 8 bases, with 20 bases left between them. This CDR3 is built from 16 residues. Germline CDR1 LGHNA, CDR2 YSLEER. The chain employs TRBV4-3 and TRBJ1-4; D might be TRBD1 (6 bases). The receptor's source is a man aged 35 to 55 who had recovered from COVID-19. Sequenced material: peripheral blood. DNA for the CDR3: TGCGCCAGCAGCCCCTGGGTGACAGGTACTCTGGAAAAACTGTTTTTT. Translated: CASSPWVTGTLEKLFF.